This TCR beta chain originates from a study of breast tumors, draining lymph nodes, adjacent tissues. Axillary draining lymph nodes of breast cancer patients supplied the node samples. In this sample, this clonotype turned up many times. Its cognate antigen is unknown. TCRdb processed the multiplex PCR reads anew with MiXCR; each CDR3 protein has one entry. The table shows about 89,000 distinct CDR3 sequences, with approximately 30% occurring only once. Study-level findings and limits: Most tumor T cells seemingly derive from lymph node, then expand in tumor. Compared with lymph nodes, tumors were less diverse; compared with nontumor tissue, more. That most tumor T cells come from lymph nodes remained unproven. Compared with basal-like, luminal-like tumors shared significantly more repertoire with nontumor tissue.

This CDR3 is built from 12 residues. V was shortened by 6 bases and J by 9 bases, with 15 bases between the two germline ends. Germline CDR1 DFQATT, CDR2 SNEGSKA (reference sequence). This rearrangement joins TRBV20-1 to TRBJ2-4; D may be TRBD1 or TRBD2 (5 bases each). Sequenced sample: axillary lymph node tissue. This receptor was taken from a female donor with breast cancer. Some clones in this sample may be carry-over from other donors' samples. The CDR3: CSALVNGGIQYF. CDR3 bases: TGCAGTGCCCTCGTGAATGGGGGCATTCAGTACTTC.